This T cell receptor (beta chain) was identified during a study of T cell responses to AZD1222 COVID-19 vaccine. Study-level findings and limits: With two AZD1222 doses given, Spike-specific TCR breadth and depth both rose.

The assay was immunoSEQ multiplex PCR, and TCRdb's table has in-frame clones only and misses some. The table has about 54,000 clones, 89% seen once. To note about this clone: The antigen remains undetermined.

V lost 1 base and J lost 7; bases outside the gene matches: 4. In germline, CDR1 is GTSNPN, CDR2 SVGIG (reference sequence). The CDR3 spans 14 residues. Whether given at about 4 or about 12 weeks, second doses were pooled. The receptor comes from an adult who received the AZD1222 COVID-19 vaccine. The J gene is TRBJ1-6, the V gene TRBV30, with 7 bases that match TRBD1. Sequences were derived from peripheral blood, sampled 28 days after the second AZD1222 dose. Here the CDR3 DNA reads TGTGCCTGGAGTGCAAGGGGGCTCAATTCACCCCTCCACTTT. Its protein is CAWSARGLNSPLHF.